The present T cell receptor beta chain was sequenced within a study of blood T cell repertoires in COVID-19. Study overall: Sites across the United States, Italy and Spain contributed samples from acute and convalescent COVID-19. T cells, B-cell-depleted T cells, or PBMCs provided the cDNA or gDNA that served as material.

V gave up 6 bases and J gave up 6 bases, with 12 bases separating them. Germline-derived CDR1 and CDR2 are LGHNT and FRNRAP. CDR3 size: 14 residues. In the source study's methods: Quantification of nucleated cells was approximated via reference gene primer amplification. Some clones are missing from TCRdb's copy, which holds only in-frame ones; the method was immunoSEQ multiplex PCR. For V, J and clone size, that table is used; D and trimming come from the DNA. The table has around 130,000 clones, 90% seen once. The sequence derives from an elderly woman with acute or convalescent COVID-19. This chain uses TRBV12-5 with TRBJ1-6, with D unclear. Source material: peripheral blood. CDR3 sequence reads: CASGAYGVNSPLHF. CDR3 DNA sequence: TGTGCTAGTGGCGCCTACGGGGTTAATTCACCCCTCCACTTT.